Below, 6 T cell receptor beta chains from the same sample are listed, as sequenced in a study of T cells after yellow fever vaccination (dated by TCRdb to about 2019). The sample's treatment or condition label, decoded: live attenuated yellow fever vaccine strain. Preparation of the library involved 5' RACE. The listed sequencing device is Illumina HiSeq 2500. TCRdb ran its own pipeline on the public reads, namely fastp trimming at Q25 and MiXCR clone calling, and kept in-frame beta chains. CDR3 protein duplicates are merged, each entry listing the most common genes and DNA. The sample yields just under 600,000 distinct CDR3 sequences; roughly 12% were counted once. Jointly, the top ten make up about 14% of the sample. The sequencing used PBMCs, collected on the day of the yellow fever booster vaccination. The receptors were gathered from a man younger than 40 who received the YFV17D yellow fever vaccine.

The chain couples TRBV18 to TRBJ2-1; unclear D gene. V was trimmed by 5 bases and J by 1 base, leaving 12 bases between them. CDR3 length equals 15 residues. CDR1 is KGHSH and CDR2 is LQKENI in the germline V gene. CDR3 bases: TGTGCCAGCTCATACGACTCCCTATCCTACAATGAGCAGTTCTTC. Translation gives CASSYDSLSYNEQFF. The whole variable domain, remainder taken from reference TRBV18 and TRBJ2-1, is NAGVMQNPRHLVRRRGQEARLRCSPMKGHSHVYWYRQLPEEGLKFMVYLQKENIIDESGMPKERFSAEFPKEGPSILRIQQVVRGDSAAYFCASSYDSLSYNEQFFGPGTRLTVL.

The chain uses TRBV12-3 or TRBV12-4 and TRBJ1-1, with D hard to call. The V gene lost 4 bases and the J gene lost 0 bases, with 6 bases spanning the gap. The CDR3 runs to 13 residues. The CDR3 loop reads CASSSSMNTEAFF. Here the CDR3 DNA reads TGTGCCAGCAGTTCGTCAATGAACACTGAAGCTTTCTTT.

This chain joins TRBV15 and TRBJ2-3, with D maybe TRBD2 (6 bases). Germline CDR1 and CDR2: LNHNV and YYDKDF (reference sequence). V shed 0 bases and J shed 3 bases, with 16 bases lying between them. CDR3 length: 17 amino acids. The CDR3 DNA follows: TGTGCCACCAGCAGAGAAACGGACGGGAGCGGGACAGATACGCAGTATTTT. Translating gives CATSRETDGSGTDTQYF.

This clonotype has a handful of counts. The gene calls are TRBV12-3 or TRBV12-4 and TRBJ2-3, with D perhaps given as TRBD1 or TRBD2 (6 bases each). The CDR3 contains 15 residues. Trimming took 7 bases from V and 4 from J, leaving 18 bases between them. The CDR3 spells CASTGGTSFADTQYF. For the CDR3, the DNA is TGTGCCAGCACCGGCGGGACATCTTTTGCAGATACGCAGTATTTT.

The J gene is TRBJ2-1, the V gene TRBV6-4; no firm D call. V lost 3 bases to trimming and J lost 4 bases, with 7 bases between them. Germline V gene lookup returns CDR1 MRHNA and CDR2 SNTAGT. The CDR3 covers 13 residues. As DNA, the CDR3 is TGTGCCAGCAGTGAGCCCCCGTACAATGAGCAGTTCTTC. This gives the protein CASSEPPYNEQFF.

V is TRBV5-1 and J is TRBJ1-4; 11 bases map to TRBD1. Germline V CDR1 and CDR2: SGHRS, YFSETQ. CDR3 size: 14 residues. Trimming cost V 2 bases and J 8 bases; bases outside gene matches: 2. CDR3 DNA: TGCGCCAGCAGCTTCGGACAGGGGGCCGAAAAACTGTTTTTT. It yields the protein CASSFGQGAEKLFF. Full variable domain (remainder filled in from reference TRBV5-1 and TRBJ1-4): KAGVTQTPRYLIKTRGQQVTLSCSPISGHRSVSWYQQTPGQGLQFLFEYFSETQRNKGNFPGRFSGRQFSNSRSEMNVSTLELGDSALYLCASSFGQGAEKLFFGSGTQLSVL.